This T cell receptor (beta chain) was recovered during a study of PD-1 blockade in classical Hodgkin lymphoma. J gave up 6 bases and V 3 bases, and 6 bases lay outside the gene matches. The CDR3 has 14 amino acids. Germline V gene lookup returns CDR1 SGHAT and CDR2 FQNNGV. Time point of the sample: cycle 4 day 1 (C4D1), after 6 weeks of nivolumab. In every patient, relapse followed autologous stem cell transplantation, while exposure to brentuximab vedotin differed. Generated by immunoSEQ multiplex PCR, the TCRdb table keeps only in-frame clones and is missing some. The table lists 20,000 to 30,000 clones, 70% to 90% of them singletons. This clone occurred once.

Here the sequenced sample was peripheral blood mononuclear cells (PBMCs), taken before the fourth cycle of nivolumab. The chain couples TRBV11-2 to TRBJ2-7, with 9 positions matching TRBD1. The source of this sequence is a human donor with classical Hodgkin lymphoma. DNA for the CDR3: TGTGCCAGCAGCTTCCGGGACAGGGCGCGCGAGCAGTACTTC. It encodes CASSFRDRAREQYF.